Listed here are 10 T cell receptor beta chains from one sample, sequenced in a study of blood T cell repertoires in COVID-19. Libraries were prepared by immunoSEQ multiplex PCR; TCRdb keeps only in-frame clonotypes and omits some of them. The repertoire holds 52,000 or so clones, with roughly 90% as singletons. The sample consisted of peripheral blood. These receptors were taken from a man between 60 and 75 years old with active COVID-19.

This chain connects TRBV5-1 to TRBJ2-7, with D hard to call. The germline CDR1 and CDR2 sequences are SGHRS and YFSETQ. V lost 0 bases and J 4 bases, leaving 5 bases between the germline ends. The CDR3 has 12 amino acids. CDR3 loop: CASSLGGYEQYF. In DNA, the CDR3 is TGCGCCAGCAGCTTGGGAGGTTACGAGCAGTACTTC.

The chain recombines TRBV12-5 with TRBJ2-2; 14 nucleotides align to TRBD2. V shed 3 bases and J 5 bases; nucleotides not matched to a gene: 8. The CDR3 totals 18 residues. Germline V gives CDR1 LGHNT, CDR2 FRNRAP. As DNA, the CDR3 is TGTGCTAGTGGTTTAAAGGGACTAGCGGGAGCATCAACCGGGGAGCTGTTTTTT. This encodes CASGLKGLAGASTGELFF.

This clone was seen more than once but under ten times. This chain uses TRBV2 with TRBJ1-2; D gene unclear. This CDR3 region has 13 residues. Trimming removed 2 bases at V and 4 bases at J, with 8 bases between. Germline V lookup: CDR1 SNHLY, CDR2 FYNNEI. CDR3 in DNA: TGTGCCAGCAGTGAACCTCCGGGCTATGGCTACACCTTC. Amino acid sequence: CASSEPPGYGYTF.

The chain's CDR3 is CASSVGTSGRSPRDEQFF. CDR3 nucleotide sequence: TGTGCCAGCAGCGTCGGGACTAGCGGGCGGAGTCCCCGGGATGAGCAGTTCTTC. V and J are TRBV9 and TRBJ2-1; TRBD2 matches 12 bases. Per germline, CDR1 SGDLS and CDR2 YYNGEE. V was pared by 2 bases and J by 8 bases, with 14 bases of the junction left unmatched. The CDR3 runs 18 residues.

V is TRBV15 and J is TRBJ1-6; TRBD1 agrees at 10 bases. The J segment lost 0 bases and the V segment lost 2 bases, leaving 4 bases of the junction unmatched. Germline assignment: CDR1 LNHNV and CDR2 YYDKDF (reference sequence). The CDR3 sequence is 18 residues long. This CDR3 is CATSRTRTGGSYNSPLHF. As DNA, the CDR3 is TGTGCCACCAGCAGAACCCGGACAGGGGGCTCCTATAATTCACCCCTCCACTTT. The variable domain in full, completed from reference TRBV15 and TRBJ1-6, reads DAMVIQNPRYQVTQFGKPVTLSCSQTLNHNVMYWYQQKSSQAPKLLFHYYDKDFNNEADTPDNFQSRRPNTSFCFLDIRSPGLGDTAMYLCATSRTRTGGSYNSPLHFGNGTRLTVT.

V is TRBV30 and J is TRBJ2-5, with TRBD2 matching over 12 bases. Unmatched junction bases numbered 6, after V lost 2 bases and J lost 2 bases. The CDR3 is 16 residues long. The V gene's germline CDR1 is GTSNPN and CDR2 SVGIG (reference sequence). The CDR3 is CAWSPGLAGNQETQYF. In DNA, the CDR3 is TGTGCCTGGAGTCCCGGACTAGCGGGAAATCAAGAGACCCAGTACTTC.

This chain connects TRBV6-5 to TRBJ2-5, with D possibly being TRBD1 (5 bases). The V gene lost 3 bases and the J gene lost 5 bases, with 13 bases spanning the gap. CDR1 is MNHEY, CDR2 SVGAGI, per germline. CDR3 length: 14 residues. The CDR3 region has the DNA TGTGCCAGCAGTTATCATCCCAGGGCTGAGACCCAGTACTTC. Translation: CASSYHPRAETQYF.

CDR3 DNA: TGCGCCAGCAGCCAAGATGCTAGCGGGTACTCCTACGAGCAGTACTTC. Translated, it gives CASSQDASGYSYEQYF. The chain couples TRBV4-1 to TRBJ2-7; 8 nucleotides agree with TRBD2. Germline lookup yields CDR1 MGHRA and CDR2 YSYEKL. After removal of 0 bases from V and 0 bases from J, the junction contained 4 bases not matched to a gene. CDR3 length: 16 residues.

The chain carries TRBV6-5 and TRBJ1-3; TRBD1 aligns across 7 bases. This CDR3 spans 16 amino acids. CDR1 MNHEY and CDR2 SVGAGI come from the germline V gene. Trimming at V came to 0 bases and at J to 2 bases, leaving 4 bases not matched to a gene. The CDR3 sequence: CASSYSLRGTGNTIYF. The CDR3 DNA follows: TGTGCCAGCAGTTACTCGCTCAGGGGGACTGGAAACACCATATATTTT.

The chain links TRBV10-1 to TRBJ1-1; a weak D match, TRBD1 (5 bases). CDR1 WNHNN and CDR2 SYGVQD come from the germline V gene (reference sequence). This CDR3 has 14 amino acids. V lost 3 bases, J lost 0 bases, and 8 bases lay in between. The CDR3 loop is CASSDGGLNTEAFF. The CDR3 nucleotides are TGCGCCAGCAGTGATGGGGGGTTGAACACTGAAGCTTTCTTT.